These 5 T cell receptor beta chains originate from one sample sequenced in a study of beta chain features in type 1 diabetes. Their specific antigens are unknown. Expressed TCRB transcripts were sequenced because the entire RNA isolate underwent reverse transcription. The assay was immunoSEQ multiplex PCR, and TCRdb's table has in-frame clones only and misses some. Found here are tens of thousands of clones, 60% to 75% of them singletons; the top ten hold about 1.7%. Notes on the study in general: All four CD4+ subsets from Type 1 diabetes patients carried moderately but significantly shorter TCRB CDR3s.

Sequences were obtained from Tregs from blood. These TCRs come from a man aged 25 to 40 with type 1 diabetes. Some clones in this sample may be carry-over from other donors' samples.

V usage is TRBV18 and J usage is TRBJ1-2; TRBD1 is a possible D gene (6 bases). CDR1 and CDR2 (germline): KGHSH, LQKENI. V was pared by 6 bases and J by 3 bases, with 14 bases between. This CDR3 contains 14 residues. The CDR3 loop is CASSLGGGDYGYTF. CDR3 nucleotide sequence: TGTGCCAGCTCCCTAGGGGGGGGCGACTATGGCTACACCTTC.

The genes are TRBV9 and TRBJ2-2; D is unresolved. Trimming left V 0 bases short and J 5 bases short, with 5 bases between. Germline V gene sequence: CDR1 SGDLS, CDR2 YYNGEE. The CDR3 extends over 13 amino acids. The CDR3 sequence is CASSVGRTGELFF. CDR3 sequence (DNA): TGTGCCAGCAGCGTAGGGCGGACCGGGGAGCTGTTTTTT.

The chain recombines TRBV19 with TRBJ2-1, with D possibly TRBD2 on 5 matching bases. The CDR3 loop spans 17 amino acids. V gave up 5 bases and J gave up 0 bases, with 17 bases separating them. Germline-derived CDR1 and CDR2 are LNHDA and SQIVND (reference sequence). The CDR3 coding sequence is TGTGCCAGTAGTCTCTACCCCAGCGGCAGCTCCTACAATGAGCAGTTCTTC. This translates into CASSLYPSGSSYNEQFF.

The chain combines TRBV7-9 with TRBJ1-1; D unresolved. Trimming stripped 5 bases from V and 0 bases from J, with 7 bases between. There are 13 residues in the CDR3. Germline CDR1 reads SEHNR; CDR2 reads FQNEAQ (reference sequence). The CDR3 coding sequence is TGTGCCAGCAGCCGTACAGTGAACACTGAAGCTTTCTTT. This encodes CASSRTVNTEAFF.

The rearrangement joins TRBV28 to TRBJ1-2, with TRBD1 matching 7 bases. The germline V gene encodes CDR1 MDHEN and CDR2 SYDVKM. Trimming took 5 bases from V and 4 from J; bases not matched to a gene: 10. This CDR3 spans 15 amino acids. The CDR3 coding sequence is TGTGCCAGCAGTCCGAAGGACCAGGGGGGCTATGGCTACACCTTC. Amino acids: CASSPKDQGGYGYTF.